The TCR beta chain described here comes from a study of T cell repertoires in cytomegalovirus infection. This clonotype was seen at least ten times. What it binds is not known. TCRdb called the reads again in MiXCR, with one record for every CDR3 protein. This sample has around 290,000 distinct CDR3 sequences, with under 30% found just once. General observations from the study: HLA-C-restricted CMV clonotypes gave the most frequent clonotype in two of eight donors.

The germline V and J ends were trimmed by 3 bases and 0 bases, with 15 bases remaining between them. Germline assignment: CDR1 SGHTA and CDR2 FQGNSA. The CDR3 runs 18 residues. The V call is TRBV7-2, the J call TRBJ1-6, with D possibly TRBD1 on 5 matching bases. The sequence came from a human donor in good health (CMV status not recorded). Some clones in this sample may be carry-over from other donors' samples. The sample consisted of PBMCs. For the CDR3, the DNA is TGTGCCAGCAGCTTCCTTTGGGACCCACGCTCCTATAATTCACCCCTCCACTTT. Translation: CASSFLWDPRSYNSPLHF.